What follows describes a single T cell receptor (beta chain). What antigen it recognizes has not been identified. Nothing much larger sits one base from this clone, and base qualities are not available. The entry originates in a study of T-cell memory formation after mild COVID-19 (dated by TCRdb to the early 2020s). In the study overall: TCR sequence clusters from the two donors were largely donor specific. Longitudinal TCRalpha and TCRbeta repertoire sequencing tracked T-cell clones expanding and contracting after mild COVID-19 in a couple of donors. The cohort comprised two young, previously healthy adult volunteers, one female and one male.

Sequenced on an Illumina NovaSeq 6000. TCRalpha and TCRbeta cDNA libraries were built by 5'RACE with constant-segment primers, adding sample barcodes and unique molecular identifiers. RNA was extracted from every sample with Trizol reagent. Libraries were amplified in two PCR steps, with a second sample barcode and Illumina TruSeq adapters added in the second step. Sequencing of the libraries was done on an Illumina NovaSeq, producing 2 x 150 bp paired-end reads. The paper's processing steps were these. Reads were demultiplexed and collapsed into UMI-guided consensus sequences with migec v1.2.7. With mixcr v2.1.11, UMI consensuses were aligned to TRA and TRB V and J templates and assembled into clonotypes. Clonotypes were classified as expanded or contracted when called significant by both edgeR and NoisET, with noise models trained on biological replicates. For edgeR calls, the cutoffs were a false discovery rate-adjusted p below 0.01 and a log2 fold-change threshold of 1. As an exploratory analysis of dynamics, max-normalized trajectories of the 1000 most abundant clonotypes were examined with PCA combined with hierarchical clustering. Separately sequenced CD4+ and CD8+ repertoires were used to assign a CD4 or CD8 phenotype to each responding clone. In-frame beta chains were kept once TCRdb had trimmed the public reads at Q25 with fastp and called clones with MiXCR. CDR3 protein sequences are deduplicated, and each keeps its most common genes and DNA. These V and J calls derive from TCRdb rather than the authors' analysis. The sample includes fewer than 350,000 distinct CDR3 sequences, with roughly 15% observed a single time. Around 24% of the sample rests with the top ten.

The research as a whole found: The second-wave clones that peaked on day 37 were not confirmed to be SARS-CoV-2 specific. From day 15 to 85, contracting clones showed balanced CD4/CD8 phenotypes, whereas a second wave of clones that expanded from day 15 to 37 leaned towards CD4+. Contracting CD4+ clones were located mainly in the CM and EM memory subsets, whereas CD8+ clones were found to be enriched in EMRA. The study included only a couple of mild cases, and larger cohorts that include severe cases with pre-infection samples were judged to be necessary. Some responding clones were found in pre-infection memory, which suggests that pre-existing cross-reactive memory T cells took part in the SARS-CoV-2 response.

Per the germline V gene, MGHRA is the CDR1 and YSYEKL is the CDR2. The CDR3 starts with the cysteine, ends with the phenylalanine, and has 16 residues. The DNA shown is the 48-base CDR3, in frame from base 1. V is pruned by 0 bases and J by 0 bases, leaving 5 bases of the junction without a gene match. PBMCs were isolated by Ficoll-Paque density gradient centrifugation. Sequenced sample: PBMCs or a T cell subset sorted from them (not recorded which). This receptor was obtained from a man aged 18 to 30 who had mild COVID-19 (a few samples of this study predate the infection). The sample titles of this study are shuffled in the database, so cell type and time point are left out; the donor was told from shared clones. In this chain, TRBV4-1 is recombined with TRBJ2-7, with TRBD2 matching 7 junction bases. Here the CDR3 is given as CASSQDLPSGSYEQYF. In nucleotides, the sequence is TGCGCCAGCAGCCAAGATCTCCCTAGCGGCTCCTACGAGCAGTACTTC.